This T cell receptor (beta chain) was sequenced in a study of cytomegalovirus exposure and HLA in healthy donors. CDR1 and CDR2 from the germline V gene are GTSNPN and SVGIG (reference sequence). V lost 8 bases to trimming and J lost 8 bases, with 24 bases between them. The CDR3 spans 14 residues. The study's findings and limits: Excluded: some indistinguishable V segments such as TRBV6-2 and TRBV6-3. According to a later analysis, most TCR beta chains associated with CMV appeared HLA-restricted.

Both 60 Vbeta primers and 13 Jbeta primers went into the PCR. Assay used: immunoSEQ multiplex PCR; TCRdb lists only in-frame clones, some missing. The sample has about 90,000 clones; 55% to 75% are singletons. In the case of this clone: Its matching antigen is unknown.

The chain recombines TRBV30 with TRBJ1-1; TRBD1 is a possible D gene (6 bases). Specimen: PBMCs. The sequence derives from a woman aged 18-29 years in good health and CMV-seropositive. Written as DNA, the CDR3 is TGTGCCAGCTCAATTAAGGGCGGGGGGCGCGAAGCTTTCTTT. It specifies CASSIKGGGREAFF.